The 10 T cell receptor beta chains reported below all come from one sample, sequenced in a study of blood T cell repertoires in COVID-19. Some clones are missing from TCRdb's copy, which holds only in-frame ones; the method was immunoSEQ multiplex PCR. Altogether approximately 21,000 clones are present, 86% being singletons, with the ten largest covering 15% to 20%. Input material: peripheral blood. The receptors here all came from a human donor with acute or convalescent COVID-19. The donor label of this sample is uncertain.

V gene TRBV21-1 combines with J gene TRBJ2-7; the table assigns TRBD1, which was not confirmed against the DNA. TRBV21-1 constitutes a pseudogene. The CDR3 totals 14 residues. The CDR3 nucleotides are TGTGCCAGCAGAGAGGACAGACCGACCTACGAGCAGTACTTC. Translation gives CASREDRPTYEQYF.

The chain is built from TRBV10-3 and TRBJ2-5, with 7 bases fitting TRBD2. The CDR3 covers 16 residues. From germline, CDR1 is ENHRY and CDR2 SYGVKD. Losses at the gene ends were 10 bases for V and 2 bases for J; bases not matched to a gene: 16. The CDR3 sequence: CATRAGRAGPQETQYF. Here the CDR3 DNA reads TGTGCCACCCGAGCGGGGCGGGCCGGGCCTCAAGAGACCCAGTACTTC.

The V call is TRBV5-1, the J call TRBJ1-5; 11 bases align to TRBD1. The V and J ends lost 4 bases and 5 bases, in that order; junction bases with no gene match: 2. Per germline, CDR1 SGHRS and CDR2 YFSETQ. The CDR3 is made up of 14 amino acids. The CDR3 loop is CASSTGQGDQPQHF. Here the CDR3 DNA reads TGCGCCAGCAGCACGGGACAGGGGGATCAGCCCCAGCATTTT. The full variable domain, completed using reference TRBV5-1 and TRBJ1-5, is KAGVTQTPRYLIKTRGQQVTLSCSPISGHRSVSWYQQTPGQGLQFLFEYFSETQRNKGNFPGRFSGRQFSNSRSEMNVSTLELGDSALYLCASSTGQGDQPQHFGDGTRLSIL.

The rearrangement uses TRBV7-2 and TRBJ2-2; TRBD2 agrees at 7 bases. This CDR3 spans 14 amino acids. CDR1 and CDR2 from the germline V gene are SGHTA and FQGNSA. With V trimmed by 1 base and J by 4 bases, 0 bases remained unmatched. The CDR3 coding sequence is TGTGCCAGCAGCTTAGGCGGGAGCACCGGGGAGCTGTTTTTT. Amino acids: CASSLGGSTGELFF. The full variable domain, its missing parts supplied by reference TRBV7-2 and TRBJ2-2, is GAGVSQSPSNKVTEKGKDVELRCDPISGHTALYWYRQSLGQGLEFLIYFQGNSAPDKSGLPSDRFSAERTGGSVSTLTIQRTQQEDSAVYLCASSLGGSTGELFFGEGSRLTVL.

This clone was seen a single time. The chain links TRBV7-2 to TRBJ2-7, with 8 bases aligning to TRBD2. Germline CDR1 SGHTA, CDR2 FQGNSA. The V and J ends lost 1 base and 4 bases, in that order; junction bases with no gene match: 15. The CDR3 loop spans 18 amino acids. The CDR3 loop reads CASSLGGSGRGGRYEQYF. As DNA, the CDR3 is TGTGCCAGCAGCTTAGGTGGCAGCGGGAGAGGGGGTCGGTACGAGCAGTACTTC.

This chain joins TRBV9 and TRBJ2-2; no clear D. There are 14 residues in the CDR3. The V and J ends lost 5 bases and 0 bases respectively, with 8 bases between them. Germline V gene lookup returns CDR1 SGDLS and CDR2 YYNGEE. Written as DNA, the CDR3 is TGTGCCAGCAGTTACGGGTCGAACACCGGGGAGCTGTTTTTT. This encodes CASSYGSNTGELFF.

This clone was seen a single time. This chain joins TRBV11-3 and TRBJ1-1; D is ambiguous. Germline CDR1 SGHNT, CDR2 YENEEA. CDR3 length: 13 amino acids. The V end was cut by 5 bases, the J end by 4 bases, with 11 bases between. The CDR3 DNA is TGTGCCAGCAGCATTTCCGTCGGCACTGAAGCTTTCTTT. Amino acid sequence: CASSISVGTEAFF.

The gene calls are TRBV5-6 and TRBJ2-3, with TRBD2 as a possible D gene (5 bases). V shed 0 bases and J shed 0 bases, with 11 bases lying between them. This CDR3 comprises 16 residues. From germline, CDR1 is SGHDT and CDR2 YYEEEE. For the CDR3, the DNA is TGTGCCAGCAGCTTGGTATTGGAGGCCAGCACAGATACGCAGTATTTT. It encodes CASSLVLEASTDTQYF.

The rearrangement joins TRBV14 to TRBJ2-7; 7 nucleotides match TRBD2. This CDR3 comprises 14 residues. Germline CDR1 and CDR2: SGHDN and FVKESK. The V gene end was trimmed by 3 bases and the J gene end by 2 bases; junction bases not matched to a gene: 4. CDR3 region: CASSQTSRTYEQYF. The CDR3 DNA sequence: TGTGCCAGCAGCCAGACTAGCCGAACCTACGAGCAGTACTTC.

This clone has just one count. This chain uses TRBV25-1 with TRBJ1-2; 7 bases align to TRBD1. This CDR3 has 15 residues. Germline-derived CDR1 and CDR2 are MGHDK and SYGVNS. With 3 bases clipped from V and 0 bases from J, the junction kept 4 bases outside the gene matches. The CDR3 is CASSDPQGANYGYTF. CDR3 in DNA: TGTGCCAGCAGTGACCCCCAGGGGGCTAACTATGGCTACACCTTC.